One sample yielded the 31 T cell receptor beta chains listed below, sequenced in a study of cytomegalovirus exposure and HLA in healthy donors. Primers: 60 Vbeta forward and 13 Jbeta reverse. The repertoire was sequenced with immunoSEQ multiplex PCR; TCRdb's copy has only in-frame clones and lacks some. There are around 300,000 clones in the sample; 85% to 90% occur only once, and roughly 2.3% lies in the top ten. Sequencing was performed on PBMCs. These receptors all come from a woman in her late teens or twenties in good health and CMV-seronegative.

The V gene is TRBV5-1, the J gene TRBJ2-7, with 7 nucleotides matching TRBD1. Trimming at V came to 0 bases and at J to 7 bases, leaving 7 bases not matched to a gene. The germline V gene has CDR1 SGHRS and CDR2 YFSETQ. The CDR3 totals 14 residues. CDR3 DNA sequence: TGCGCCAGCAGCTTGGACAGGGGATTTGAGGAGCAGTACTTC. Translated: CASSLDRGFEEQYF.

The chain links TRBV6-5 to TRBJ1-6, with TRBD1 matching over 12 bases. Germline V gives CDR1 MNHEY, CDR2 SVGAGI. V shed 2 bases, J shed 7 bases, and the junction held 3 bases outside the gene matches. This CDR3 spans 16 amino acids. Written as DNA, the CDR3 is TGTGCCAGCAGTTACCGGGACAGGGGGCAAAATTCACCCCTCCACTTT. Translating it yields CASSYRDRGQNSPLHF.

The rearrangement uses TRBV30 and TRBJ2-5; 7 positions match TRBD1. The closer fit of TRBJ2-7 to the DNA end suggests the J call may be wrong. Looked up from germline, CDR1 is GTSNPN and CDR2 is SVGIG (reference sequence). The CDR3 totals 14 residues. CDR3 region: CAWRGTVSSYEQYF. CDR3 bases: TGTGCCTGGAGGGGGACAGTGAGCTCCTACGAGCAGTACTTC.

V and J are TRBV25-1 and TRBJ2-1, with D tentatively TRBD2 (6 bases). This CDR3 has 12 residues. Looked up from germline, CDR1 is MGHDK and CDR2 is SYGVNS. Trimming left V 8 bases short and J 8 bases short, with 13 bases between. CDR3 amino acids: CASELAIDEQFF. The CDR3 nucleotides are TGTGCCAGCGAGCTAGCGATCGATGAGCAGTTCTTC.

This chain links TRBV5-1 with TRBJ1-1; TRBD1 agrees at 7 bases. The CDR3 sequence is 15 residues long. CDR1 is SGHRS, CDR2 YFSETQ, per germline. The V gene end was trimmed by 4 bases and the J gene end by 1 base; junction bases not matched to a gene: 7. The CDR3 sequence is CASSREGAGNTEAFF. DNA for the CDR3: TGCGCCAGCAGCAGAGAGGGGGCGGGGAACACTGAAGCTTTCTTT.

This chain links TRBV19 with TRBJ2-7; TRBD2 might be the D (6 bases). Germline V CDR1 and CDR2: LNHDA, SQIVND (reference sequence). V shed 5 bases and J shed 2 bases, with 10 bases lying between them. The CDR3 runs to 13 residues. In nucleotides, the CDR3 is TGTGCCAGTAGTGCGGGACCTACCTACGAGCAGTACTTC. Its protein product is CASSAGPTYEQYF.

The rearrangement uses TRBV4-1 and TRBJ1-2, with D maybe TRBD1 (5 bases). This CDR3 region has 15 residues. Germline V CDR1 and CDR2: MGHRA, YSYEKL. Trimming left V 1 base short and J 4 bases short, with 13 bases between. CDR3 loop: CASSQGQKTSYGYTF. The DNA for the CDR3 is TGCGCCAGCAGCCAAGGACAGAAAACTTCCTATGGCTACACCTTC.

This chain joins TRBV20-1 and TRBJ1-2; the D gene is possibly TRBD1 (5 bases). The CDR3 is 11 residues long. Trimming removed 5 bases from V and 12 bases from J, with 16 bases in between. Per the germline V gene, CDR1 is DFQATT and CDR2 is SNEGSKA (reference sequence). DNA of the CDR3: TGCAGTGCTGGCGCCTCGGGGGGGGACACCTTC. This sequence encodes CSAGASGGDTF.

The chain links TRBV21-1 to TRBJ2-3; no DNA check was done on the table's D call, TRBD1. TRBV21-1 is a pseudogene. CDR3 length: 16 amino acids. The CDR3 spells CASSYSRTGSTDTQYF. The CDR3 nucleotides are TGTGCCAGCAGCTACTCCAGGACAGGGAGCACAGATACGCAGTATTTT.

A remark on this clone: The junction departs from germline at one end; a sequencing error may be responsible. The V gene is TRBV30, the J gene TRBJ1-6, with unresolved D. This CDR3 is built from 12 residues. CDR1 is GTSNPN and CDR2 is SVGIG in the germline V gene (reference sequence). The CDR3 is CAWSSGESPLHF. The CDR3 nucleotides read TGTGCTTGGAGTTCCGGGGAATCACCCCTCCACTTT. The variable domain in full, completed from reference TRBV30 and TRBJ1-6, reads SQTIHQWPATLVQPVGSPLSLECTVEGTSNPNLYWYRQAAGRGLQLLFYSVGIGQISSEVPQNLSASRPQDRQFILSSKKLLLSDSGFYLCAWSSGESPLHFGNGTRLTVT.

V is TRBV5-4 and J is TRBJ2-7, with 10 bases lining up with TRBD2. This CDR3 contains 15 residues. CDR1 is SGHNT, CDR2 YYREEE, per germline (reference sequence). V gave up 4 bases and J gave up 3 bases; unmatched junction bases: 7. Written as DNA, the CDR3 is TGTGCCAGCAGCGAGACTAGCGGGTTAGACTACGAGCAGTACTTC. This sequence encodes CASSETSGLDYEQYF.

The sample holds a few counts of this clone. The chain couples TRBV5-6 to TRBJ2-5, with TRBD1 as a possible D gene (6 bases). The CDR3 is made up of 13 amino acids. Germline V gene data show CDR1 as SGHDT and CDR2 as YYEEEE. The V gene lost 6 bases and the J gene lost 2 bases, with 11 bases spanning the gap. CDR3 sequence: CASIQGQQETQYF. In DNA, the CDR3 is TGTGCCAGCATCCAAGGACAGCAAGAGACCCAGTACTTC.

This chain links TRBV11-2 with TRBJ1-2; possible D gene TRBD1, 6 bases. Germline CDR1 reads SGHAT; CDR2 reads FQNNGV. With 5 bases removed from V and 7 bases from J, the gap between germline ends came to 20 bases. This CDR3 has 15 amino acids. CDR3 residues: CASSPGRGRGLGYTF. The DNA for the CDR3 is TGTGCCAGCAGCCCGGGGAGGGGGAGGGGACTTGGCTACACCTTC.

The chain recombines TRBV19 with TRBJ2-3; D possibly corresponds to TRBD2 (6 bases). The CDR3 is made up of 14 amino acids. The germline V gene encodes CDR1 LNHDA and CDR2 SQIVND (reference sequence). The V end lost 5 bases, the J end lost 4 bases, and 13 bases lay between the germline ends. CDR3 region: CASSLPGAADTQYF. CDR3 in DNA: TGTGCCAGTAGTCTCCCGGGAGCGGCAGATACGCAGTATTTT.

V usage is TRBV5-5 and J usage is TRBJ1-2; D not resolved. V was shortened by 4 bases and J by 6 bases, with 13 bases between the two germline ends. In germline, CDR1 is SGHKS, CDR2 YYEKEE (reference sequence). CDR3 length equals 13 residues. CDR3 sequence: CASSNLPGNGYTF. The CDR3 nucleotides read TGTGCCAGCAGCAATCTTCCGGGGAATGGCTACACCTTC.

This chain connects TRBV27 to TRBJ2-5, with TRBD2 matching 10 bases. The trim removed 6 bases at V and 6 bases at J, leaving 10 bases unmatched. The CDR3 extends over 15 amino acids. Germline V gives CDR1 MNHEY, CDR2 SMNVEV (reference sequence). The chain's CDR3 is CASRDSGGPAQTQYF. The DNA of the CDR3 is TGTGCCAGCAGAGATAGCGGGGGGCCCGCCCAGACCCAGTACTTC.

Here the CDR3 reads CASRGEYGDSYNYGYTF. CDR3 DNA sequence: TGTGCCAGCCGAGGGGAGTATGGGGACAGTTATAACTATGGCTACACCTTC. V usage is TRBV7-9 and J usage is TRBJ1-2; TRBD1 matches 7 bases. Germline loops: CDR1 SEHNR, CDR2 FQNEAQ (reference sequence). The V and J ends lost 8 bases and 1 base, in that order; junction bases with no gene match: 16. The CDR3 contains 17 residues.

The CDR3 coding sequence is TGTGCCAGCAGCCTGCTCCGGGACTACGAGCAGTACTTC. It yields the protein CASSLLRDYEQYF. The J gene is TRBJ2-7, the V gene TRBV2; weak D call: TRBD2 (5 bases). This CDR3 has 13 amino acids. Germline assignment: CDR1 SNHLY and CDR2 FYNNEI. The V end was cut by 6 bases, the J end by 3 bases, with 12 bases between.

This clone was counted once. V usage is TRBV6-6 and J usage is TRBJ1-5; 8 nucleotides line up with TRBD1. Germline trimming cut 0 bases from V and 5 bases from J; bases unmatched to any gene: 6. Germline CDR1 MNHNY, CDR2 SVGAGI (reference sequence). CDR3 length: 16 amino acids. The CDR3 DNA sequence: TGTGCCAGCAGTTACTCTTCCAGGGGGCTAGATCAGCCCCAGCATTTT. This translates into CASSYSSRGLDQPQHF.

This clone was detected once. The CDR3 nucleotides read TGTGCCAGCAGCAACCTTCGGACAGGGGGTCGCACTGAAGCTTTCTTT. Encoded protein: CASSNLRTGGRTEAFF. The chain employs TRBV27 and TRBJ1-1, with 10 bases fitting TRBD1. CDR1 and CDR2 (germline): MNHEY, SMNVEV (reference sequence). This CDR3 spans 16 amino acids. J was trimmed by 4 bases and V by 6 bases; bases with no gene match: 11.

The CDR3 sequence: CASSKVWPGRMEGNQPQHF. For the CDR3, the DNA is TGTGCCAGCAGCAAAGTATGGCCAGGGAGGATGGAGGGCAATCAGCCCCAGCATTTT. This chain uses TRBV21-1 with TRBJ1-5. TRBV21-1 is recorded as a pseudogene. This CDR3 region has 19 residues.

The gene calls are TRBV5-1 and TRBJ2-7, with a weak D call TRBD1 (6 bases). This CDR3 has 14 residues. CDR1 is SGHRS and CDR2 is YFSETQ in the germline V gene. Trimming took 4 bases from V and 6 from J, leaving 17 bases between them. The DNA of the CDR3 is TGCGCCAGCAGCCTAGAGACAGGATCTCTCGAGCAGTACTTC. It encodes CASSLETGSLEQYF.

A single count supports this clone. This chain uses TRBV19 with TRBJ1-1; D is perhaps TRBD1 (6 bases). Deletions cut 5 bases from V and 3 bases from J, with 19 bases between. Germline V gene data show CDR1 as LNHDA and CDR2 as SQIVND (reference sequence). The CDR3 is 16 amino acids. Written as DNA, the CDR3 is TGTGCCAGTAGTCTCGCCCGACAGGCGGGCTACACTGAAGCTTTCTTT. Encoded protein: CASSLARQAGYTEAFF.

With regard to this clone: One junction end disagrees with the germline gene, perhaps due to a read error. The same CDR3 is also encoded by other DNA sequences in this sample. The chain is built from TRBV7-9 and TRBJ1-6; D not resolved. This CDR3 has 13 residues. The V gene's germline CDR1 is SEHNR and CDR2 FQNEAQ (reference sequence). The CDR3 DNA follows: TGTGCCAGCAGCCCGAGTCTGAATTCCCCCCTCCACTTT. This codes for CASSPSLNSPLHF.

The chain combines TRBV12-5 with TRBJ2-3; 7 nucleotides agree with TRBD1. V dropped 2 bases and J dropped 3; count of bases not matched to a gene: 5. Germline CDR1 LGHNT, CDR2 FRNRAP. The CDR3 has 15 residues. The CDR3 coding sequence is TGTGCTAGTGGTTTGCAGGGGGTTTTGACAGATACGCAGTATTTT. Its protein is CASGLQGVLTDTQYF. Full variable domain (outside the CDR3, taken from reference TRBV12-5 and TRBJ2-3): DARVTQTPRHKVTEMGQEVTMRCQPILGHNTVFWYRQTMMQGLELLAYFRNRAPLDDSGMPKDRFSAEMPDATLATLKIQPSEPRDSAVYFCASGLQGVLTDTQYFGPGTRLTVL.

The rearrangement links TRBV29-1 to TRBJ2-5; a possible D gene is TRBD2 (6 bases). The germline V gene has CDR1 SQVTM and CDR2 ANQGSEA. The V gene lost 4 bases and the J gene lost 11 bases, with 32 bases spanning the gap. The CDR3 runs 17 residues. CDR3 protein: CSVVLGGGNHRSYKQYF. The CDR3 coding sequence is TGCAGCGTTGTCCTAGGTGGGGGGAATCACCGGTCCTACAAGCAGTACTTC.

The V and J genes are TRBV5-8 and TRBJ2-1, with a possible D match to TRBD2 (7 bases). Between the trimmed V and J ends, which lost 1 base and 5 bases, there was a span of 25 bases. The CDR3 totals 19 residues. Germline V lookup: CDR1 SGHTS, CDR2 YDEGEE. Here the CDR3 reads CASSLWPRAGEGPDNEQFF. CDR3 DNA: TGTGCCAGCAGCTTGTGGCCGAGGGCAGGGGAGGGGCCGGACAATGAGCAGTTCTTC.

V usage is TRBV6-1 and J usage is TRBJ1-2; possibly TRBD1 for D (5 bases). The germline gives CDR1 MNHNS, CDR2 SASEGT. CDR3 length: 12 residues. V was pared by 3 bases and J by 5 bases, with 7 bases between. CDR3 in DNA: TGTGCCAGCAGTGAGGCAGGGTATGGCTACACCTTC. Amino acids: CASSEAGYGYTF.

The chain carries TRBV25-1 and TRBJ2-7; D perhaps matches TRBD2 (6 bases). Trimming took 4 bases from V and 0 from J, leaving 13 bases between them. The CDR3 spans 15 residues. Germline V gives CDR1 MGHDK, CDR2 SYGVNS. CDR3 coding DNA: TGTGCCAGCAGTGGCTGGGGGGATAGCTCCTACGAGCAGTACTTC. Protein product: CASSGWGDSSYEQYF.

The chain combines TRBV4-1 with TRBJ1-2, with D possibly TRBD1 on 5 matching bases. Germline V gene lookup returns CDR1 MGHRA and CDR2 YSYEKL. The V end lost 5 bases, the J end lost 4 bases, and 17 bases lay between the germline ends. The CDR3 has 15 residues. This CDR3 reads CASSEPGWGRYGYTF. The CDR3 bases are TGCGCCAGCAGCGAACCCGGCTGGGGCCGCTATGGCTACACCTTC.

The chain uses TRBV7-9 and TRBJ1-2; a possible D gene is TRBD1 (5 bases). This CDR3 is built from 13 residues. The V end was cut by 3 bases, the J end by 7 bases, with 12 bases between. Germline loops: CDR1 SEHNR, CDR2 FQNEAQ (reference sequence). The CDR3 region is CASSFGPGGGYTF. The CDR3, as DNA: TGTGCCAGCAGCTTCGGCCCGGGGGGTGGCTACACCTTC.